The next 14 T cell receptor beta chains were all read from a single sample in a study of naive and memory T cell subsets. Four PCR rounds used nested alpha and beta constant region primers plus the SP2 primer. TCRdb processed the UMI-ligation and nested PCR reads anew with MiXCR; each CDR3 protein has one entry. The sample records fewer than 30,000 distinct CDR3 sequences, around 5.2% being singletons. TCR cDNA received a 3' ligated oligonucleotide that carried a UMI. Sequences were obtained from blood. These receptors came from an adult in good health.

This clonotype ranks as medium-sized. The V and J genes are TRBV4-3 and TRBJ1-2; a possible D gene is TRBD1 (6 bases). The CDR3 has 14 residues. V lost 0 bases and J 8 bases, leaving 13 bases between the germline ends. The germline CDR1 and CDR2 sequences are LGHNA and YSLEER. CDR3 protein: CASSQDTAGVGYTF. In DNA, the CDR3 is TGCGCCAGCAGCCAAGATACGGCAGGGGTCGGCTACACCTTC.

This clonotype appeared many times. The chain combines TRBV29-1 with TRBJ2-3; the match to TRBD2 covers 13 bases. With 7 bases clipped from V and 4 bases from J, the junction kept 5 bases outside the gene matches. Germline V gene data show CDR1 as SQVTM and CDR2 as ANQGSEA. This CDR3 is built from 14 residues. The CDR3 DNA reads TGCAGCGGAGGACTAGCGGGAGCCTCAGATACGCAGTATTTT. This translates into CSGGLAGASDTQYF.

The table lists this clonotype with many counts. This CDR3 is CASSLSTDNLAKNIQYF. In nucleotides, the CDR3 is TGTGCCAGCAGTTTATCCACAGATAACCTAGCCAAAAACATTCAGTACTTC. This chain uses TRBV27 with TRBJ2-4; D is ambiguous. Germline V CDR1 and CDR2: MNHEY, SMNVEV (reference sequence). The CDR3 runs to 17 residues. Trimming took 0 bases from V and 0 from J, leaving 12 bases between them.

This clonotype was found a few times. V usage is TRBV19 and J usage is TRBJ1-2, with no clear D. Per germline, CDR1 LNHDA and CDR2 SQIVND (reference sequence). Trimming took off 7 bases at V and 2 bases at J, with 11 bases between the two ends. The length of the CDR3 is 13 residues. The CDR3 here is CASKETDNYGYTF. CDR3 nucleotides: TGTGCCAGTAAGGAGACGGACAACTATGGCTACACCTTC.

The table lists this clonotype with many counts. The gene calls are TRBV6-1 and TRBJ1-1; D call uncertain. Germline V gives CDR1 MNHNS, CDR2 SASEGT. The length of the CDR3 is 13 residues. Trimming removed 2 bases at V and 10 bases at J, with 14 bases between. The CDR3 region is CASSESLVFGAFF. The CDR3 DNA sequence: TGTGCCAGCAGTGAAAGTCTAGTGTTTGGAGCTTTCTTT.

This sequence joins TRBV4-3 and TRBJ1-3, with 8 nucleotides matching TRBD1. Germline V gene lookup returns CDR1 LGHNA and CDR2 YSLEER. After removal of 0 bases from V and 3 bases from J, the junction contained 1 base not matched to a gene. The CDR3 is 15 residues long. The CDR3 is CASSQDRGRGNTIYF. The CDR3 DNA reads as TGCGCCAGCAGCCAAGACAGGGGGCGTGGAAACACCATATATTTT.

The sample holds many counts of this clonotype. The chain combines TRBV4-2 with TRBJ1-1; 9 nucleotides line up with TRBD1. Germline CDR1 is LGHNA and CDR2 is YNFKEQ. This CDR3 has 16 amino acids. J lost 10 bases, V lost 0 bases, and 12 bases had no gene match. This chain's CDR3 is CASSQEGGGGQGVAFF. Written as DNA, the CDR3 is TGTGCCAGCAGCCAAGAAGGGGGAGGGGGACAGGGAGTAGCTTTCTTT.

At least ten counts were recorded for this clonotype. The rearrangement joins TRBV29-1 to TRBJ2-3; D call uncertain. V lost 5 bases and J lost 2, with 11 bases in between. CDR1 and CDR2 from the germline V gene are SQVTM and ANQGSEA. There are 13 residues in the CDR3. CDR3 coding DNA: TGCAGCGTTCCCCGCGGTCCCACAGATACGCAGTATTTT. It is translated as CSVPRGPTDTQYF.

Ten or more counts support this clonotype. Written as DNA, the CDR3 is TGTGCCAGCAGTCCCACACCTTACGAGCAGTACTTC. Protein: CASSPTPYEQYF. The rearrangement joins TRBV27 to TRBJ2-7; no definite D call. This CDR3 is 12 amino acids long. V lost 5 bases to trimming and J lost 4 bases, with 9 bases between them. Germline V lookup: CDR1 MNHEY, CDR2 SMNVEV (reference sequence).

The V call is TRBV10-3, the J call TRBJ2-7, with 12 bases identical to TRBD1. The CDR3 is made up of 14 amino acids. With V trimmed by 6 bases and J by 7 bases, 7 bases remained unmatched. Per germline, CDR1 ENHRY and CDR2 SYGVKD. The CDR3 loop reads CAIRPGQGAGEQYF. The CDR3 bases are TGTGCCATCAGACCGGGACAGGGGGCGGGGGAGCAGTACTTC.

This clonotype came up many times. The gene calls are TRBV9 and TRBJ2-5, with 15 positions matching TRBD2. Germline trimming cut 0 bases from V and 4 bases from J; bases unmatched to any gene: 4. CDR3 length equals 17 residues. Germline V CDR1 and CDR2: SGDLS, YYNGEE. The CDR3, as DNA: TGTGCCAGCAGCGTAGGGGGACTAGCGGGAGGCCCAGAGACCCAGTACTTC. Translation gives CASSVGGLAGGPETQYF.

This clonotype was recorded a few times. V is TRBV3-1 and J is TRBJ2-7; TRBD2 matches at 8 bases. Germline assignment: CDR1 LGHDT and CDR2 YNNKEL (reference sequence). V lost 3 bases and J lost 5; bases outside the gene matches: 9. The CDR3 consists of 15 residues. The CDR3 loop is CASSQIGRAQDEQYF. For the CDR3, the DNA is TGTGCCAGCAGCCAGATCGGGAGGGCCCAGGACGAGCAGTACTTC.

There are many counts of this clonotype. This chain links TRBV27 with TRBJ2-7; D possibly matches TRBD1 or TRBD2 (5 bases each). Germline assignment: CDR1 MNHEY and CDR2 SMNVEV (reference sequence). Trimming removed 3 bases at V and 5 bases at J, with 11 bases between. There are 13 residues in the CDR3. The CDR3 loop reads CASSFRGAHEQYF. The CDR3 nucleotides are TGTGCCAGCAGTTTCCGAGGGGCCCACGAGCAGTACTTC.

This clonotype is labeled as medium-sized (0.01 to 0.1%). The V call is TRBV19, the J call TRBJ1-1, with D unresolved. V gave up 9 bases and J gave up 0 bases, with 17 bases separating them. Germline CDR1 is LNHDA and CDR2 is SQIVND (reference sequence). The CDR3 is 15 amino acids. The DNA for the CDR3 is TGTGCCAGCCAACAGCGTCAAAGCATGAACACTGAAGCTTTCTTT. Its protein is CASQQRQSMNTEAFF.